This T cell receptor (beta chain) was retrieved from a study of shared clonotypes between healthy human individuals. Naive CD8 cells lacked CD45RO, underwent positive selection for CCR7 and left out terminally differentiated effector memory CD45RA+ cells. This table comes from immunoSEQ multiplex PCR, and its TCRdb copy is limited to in-frame clones, with some not included. The top ten hold less than 2% of the sample, which has about 2.1 million clones, 85% to 95% seen once. The CDR3 is 12 amino acids. Germline CDR1 reads SGHNT; CDR2 reads YENEEA. V was shortened by 5 bases and J by 7 bases, with 11 bases between the two germline ends.

The chain recombines TRBV11-3 with TRBJ2-5; weak D call: TRBD1 (6 bases). The specimen was naive CD8+ T cells from PBMCs. The TCR sequence derives from a man between 18 and 29 years old in good health. Some clones in this sample may be carry-over from other donors' samples. As DNA, the CDR3 is TGTGCCAGCAGCCCAGGGGATGGGACCCAGTACTTC. Amino acid sequence: CASSPGDGTQYF.